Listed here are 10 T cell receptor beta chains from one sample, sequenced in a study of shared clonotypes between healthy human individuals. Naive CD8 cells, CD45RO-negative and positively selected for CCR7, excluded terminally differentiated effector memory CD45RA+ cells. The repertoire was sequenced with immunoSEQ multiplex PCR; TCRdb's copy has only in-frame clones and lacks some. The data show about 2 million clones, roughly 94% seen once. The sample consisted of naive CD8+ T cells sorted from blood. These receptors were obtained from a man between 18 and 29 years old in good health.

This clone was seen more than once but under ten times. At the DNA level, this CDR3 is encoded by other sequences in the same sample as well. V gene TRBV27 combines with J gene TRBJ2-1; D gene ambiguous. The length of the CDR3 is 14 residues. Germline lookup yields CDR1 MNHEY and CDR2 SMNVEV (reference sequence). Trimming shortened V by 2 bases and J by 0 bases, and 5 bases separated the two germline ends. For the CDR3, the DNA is TGTGCCAGCAGTTTAGCTAGCTCCTACAATGAGCAGTTCTTC. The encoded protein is CASSLASSYNEQFF.

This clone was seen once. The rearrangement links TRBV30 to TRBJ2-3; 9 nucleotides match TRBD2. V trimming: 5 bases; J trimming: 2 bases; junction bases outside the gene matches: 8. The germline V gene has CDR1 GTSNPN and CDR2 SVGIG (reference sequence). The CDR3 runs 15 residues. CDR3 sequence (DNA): TGTGCCTGGGAAGGGGCGGGGGGGGCCACAGATACGCAGTATTTT. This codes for CAWEGAGGATDTQYF.

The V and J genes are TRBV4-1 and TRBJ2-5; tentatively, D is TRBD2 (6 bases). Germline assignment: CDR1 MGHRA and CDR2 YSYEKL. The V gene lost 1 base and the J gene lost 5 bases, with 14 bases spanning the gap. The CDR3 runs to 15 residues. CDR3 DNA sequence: TGCGCCAGCAGCCAAGGTTCGTCTAGCGAGGAGACCCAGTACTTC. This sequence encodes CASSQGSSSEETQYF.

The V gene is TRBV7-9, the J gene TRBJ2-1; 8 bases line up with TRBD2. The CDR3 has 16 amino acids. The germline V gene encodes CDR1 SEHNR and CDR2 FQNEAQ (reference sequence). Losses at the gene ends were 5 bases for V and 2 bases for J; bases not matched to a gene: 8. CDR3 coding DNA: TGTGCCAGCAGCGCCAAGACGGGGGGGACCTACAATGAGCAGTTCTTC. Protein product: CASSAKTGGTYNEQFF.

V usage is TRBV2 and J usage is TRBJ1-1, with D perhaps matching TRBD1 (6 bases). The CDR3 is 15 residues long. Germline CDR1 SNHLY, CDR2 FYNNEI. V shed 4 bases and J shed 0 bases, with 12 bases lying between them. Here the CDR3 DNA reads TGTGCCAGCAGTGGCACAGGGTTAATGAACACTGAAGCTTTCTTT. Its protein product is CASSGTGLMNTEAFF.

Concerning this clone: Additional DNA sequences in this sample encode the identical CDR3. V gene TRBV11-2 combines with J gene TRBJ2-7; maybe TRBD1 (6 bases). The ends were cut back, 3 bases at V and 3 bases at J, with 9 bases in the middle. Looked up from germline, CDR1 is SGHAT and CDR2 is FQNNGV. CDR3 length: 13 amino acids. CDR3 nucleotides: TGTGCCAGCAGCTTGGACAGCGACTACGAGCAGTACTTC. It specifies CASSLDSDYEQYF.

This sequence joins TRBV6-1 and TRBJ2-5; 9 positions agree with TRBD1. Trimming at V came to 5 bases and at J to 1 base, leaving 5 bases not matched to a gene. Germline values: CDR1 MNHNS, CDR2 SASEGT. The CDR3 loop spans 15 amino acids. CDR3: CASSHWDRAQETQYF. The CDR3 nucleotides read TGTGCCAGCAGTCACTGGGACAGGGCCCAAGAGACCCAGTACTTC.

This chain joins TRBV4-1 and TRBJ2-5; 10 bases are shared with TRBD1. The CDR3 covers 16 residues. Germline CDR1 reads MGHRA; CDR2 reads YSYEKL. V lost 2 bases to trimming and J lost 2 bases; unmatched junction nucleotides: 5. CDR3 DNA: TGCGCCAGCAGCCAACCGGGACAGGGGTGGCAAGAGACCCAGTACTTC. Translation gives CASSQPGQGWQETQYF.

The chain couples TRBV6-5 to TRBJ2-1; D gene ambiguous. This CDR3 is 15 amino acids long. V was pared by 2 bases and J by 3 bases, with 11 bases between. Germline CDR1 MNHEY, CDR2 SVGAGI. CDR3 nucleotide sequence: TGTGCCAGCAGTTACGCCCAGGAAGGCTACAATGAGCAGTTCTTC. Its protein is CASSYAQEGYNEQFF.

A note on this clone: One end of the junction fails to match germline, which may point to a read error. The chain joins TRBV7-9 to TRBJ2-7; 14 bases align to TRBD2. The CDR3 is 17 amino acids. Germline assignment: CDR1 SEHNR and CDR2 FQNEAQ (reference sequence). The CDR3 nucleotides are TGTGCCAGCAGCTTAGGACTAGCGGGGGGGCACTCCCACGAGCAGTACTTC. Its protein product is CASSLGLAGGHSHEQYF.